A single sample is the source of the 7 T cell receptor beta chains below, sequenced in a study of response to subunit inactivated influenza vaccine. TCRdb used MiXCR to reprocess the RT-PCR reads, holding one entry per CDR3 protein. This repertoire shows 250,000 to 350,000 distinct CDR3 sequences, about 20% found once; its top ten account for 9% to 12%. Sequencing was performed on PBMCs from blood, taken about 20 months after vaccination. Source of these receptors: a man aged 50 to 69 who received an inactivated influenza vaccine.

This clonotype was seen repeatedly, ten times or more. The V and J genes are TRBV20-1 and TRBJ2-3, with 10 positions matching TRBD2. Germline-derived CDR1 and CDR2 are DFQATT and SNEGSKA (reference sequence). CDR3 size: 15 residues. V lost 4 bases to trimming and J lost 0 bases; unmatched junction nucleotides: 4. Written as DNA, the CDR3 is TGCAGTGCTACGGGACTAGCGAAGAGCACAGATACGCAGTATTTT. Its translation is CSATGLAKSTDTQYF.

This clonotype appeared many times. The chain carries TRBV20-1 and TRBJ1-2; no firm D call. From germline, CDR1 is DFQATT and CDR2 SNEGSKA (reference sequence). CDR3 length: 16 residues. V was cut by 1 base and J by 7 bases, with 22 bases left in between. The DNA of the CDR3 is TGCAGTGCTAGAGTGGGAGGCGGCTTTGGGATTTTTGGCTACACCTTC. This translates into CSARVGGGFGIFGYTF.

Notes on this clonotype: A far larger clone is off by one base, so a read error is likely. The chain carries TRBV7-6 and TRBJ1-1; D might be TRBD1 (5 bases). Germline CDR1 is SGHVS and CDR2 is FNYEAQ. This CDR3 contains 13 residues. CDR3 coding DNA: TGTGCCAGCAGCTTAAAGGGGAACACTGGAGCTTTCTTT. It encodes CASSLKGNTGAFF.

The chain is built from TRBV5-1 and TRBJ1-6, with D unresolved. The V gene's germline CDR1 is SGHRS and CDR2 YFSETQ. The ends were cut back, 0 bases at V and 7 bases at J, with 14 bases in the middle. The CDR3 runs 16 residues. DNA of the CDR3: TGCGCCAGCAGCTTGGCACCAGCTGAGCACAATTCACCCCTCCACTTT. Translation: CASSLAPAEHNSPLHF.

This rearrangement joins TRBV6-1 to TRBJ1-2, with 7 bases matching TRBD1. V gave up 9 bases and J gave up 7 bases; unmatched junction bases: 14. The CDR3 totals 14 residues. Germline V gene lookup returns CDR1 MNHNS and CDR2 SASEGT. The CDR3 DNA follows: TGTGCCAGTCTAACCGGGACAGCCCTTGGTGGCTACACCTTC. Its protein product is CASLTGTALGGYTF.

In this sample, this clonotype turned up a few times. The chain links TRBV12-3 or TRBV12-4 to TRBJ2-1; D might be TRBD1 (7 bases). Trimming took 6 bases from V and 7 from J, leaving 16 bases between them. CDR3 length: 14 residues. Here the CDR3 DNA reads TGTGCCAGCAGAAACACAGGGGAGGTTAATGAGCAGTTCTTC. Its protein product is CASRNTGEVNEQFF.

The chain couples TRBV6-1 to TRBJ1-2; 7 nucleotides align to TRBD1. The CDR3 has 17 residues. Trimming at V came to 4 bases and at J to 0 bases, leaving 11 bases not matched to a gene. Germline CDR1 and CDR2: MNHNS and SASEGT. CDR3 bases: TGTGCCAGCAGTGCCCCCTCCGGGACAGCTCCTAACTATGGCTACACCTTC. It encodes CASSAPSGTAPNYGYTF.